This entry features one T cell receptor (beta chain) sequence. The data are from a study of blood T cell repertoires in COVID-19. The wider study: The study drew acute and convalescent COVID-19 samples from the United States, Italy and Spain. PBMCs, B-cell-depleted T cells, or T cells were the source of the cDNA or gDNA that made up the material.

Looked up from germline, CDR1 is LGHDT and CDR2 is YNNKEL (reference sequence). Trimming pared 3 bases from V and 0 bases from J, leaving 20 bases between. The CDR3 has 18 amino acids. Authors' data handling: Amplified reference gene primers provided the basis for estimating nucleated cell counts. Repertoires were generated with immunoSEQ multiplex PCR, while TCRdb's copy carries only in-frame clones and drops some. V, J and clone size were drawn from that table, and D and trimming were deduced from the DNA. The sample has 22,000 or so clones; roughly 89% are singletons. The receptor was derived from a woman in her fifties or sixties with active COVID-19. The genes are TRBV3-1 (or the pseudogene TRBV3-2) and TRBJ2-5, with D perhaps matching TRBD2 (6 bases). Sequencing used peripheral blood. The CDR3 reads CASSHLTSLSGDQETQYF. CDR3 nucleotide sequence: TGTGCCAGCAGCCACCTGACCTCCCTATCGGGGGACCAAGAGACCCAGTACTTC.